These 20 T cell receptor beta chains were sequenced from one sample in a study of TIL therapy for anti-PD-1-resistant metastatic lung cancer. Noted time point: pre-treatment sample, taken before nivolumab and TIL therapy. The tumor samples were excised metastases, mostly pleural nodules or supraclavicular lymph nodes. The libraries were made with immunoSEQ v3. The assay was immunoSEQ multiplex PCR, and TCRdb's table has in-frame clones only and misses some. The sample contains more than 20,000 clones, approximately 77% of which appear only once. The source material was tumor tissue, sampled at baseline. These receptors originate from a person aged 25 to 79 with non-small cell lung cancer.

The V gene is TRBV7-9, the J gene TRBJ1-3, with D possibly TRBD1 on 5 matching bases. Per the germline V gene, CDR1 is SEHNR and CDR2 is FQNEAQ (reference sequence). This CDR3 has 14 amino acids. V was cut by 5 bases and J by 4 bases, with 12 bases left in between. The CDR3 sequence: CASSHAGQGNTIYF. The CDR3 nucleotides read TGTGCCAGCAGCCATGCAGGACAAGGAAACACCATATATTTT. Filled out from reference TRBV7-9 and TRBJ1-3, the complete variable domain reads DTGVSQNPRHKITKRGQNVTFRCDPISEHNRLYWYRQTLGQGPEFLTYFQNEAQLEKSRLLSDRFSAERPKGSFSTLEIQRTEQGDSAMYLCASSHAGQGNTIYFGEGSWLTVV.

The chain has TRBV29-1 and TRBJ1-1; perhaps TRBD1 as D (5 bases). The germline V gene encodes CDR1 SQVTM and CDR2 ANQGSEA. CDR3 size: 11 residues. Trimming removed 4 bases from V and 3 bases from J, with 6 bases in between. The DNA of the CDR3 is TGCAGCGTTGTGACAGACACTGAAGCTTTCTTT. It encodes CSVVTDTEAFF.

The genes are TRBV19 and TRBJ2-7; TRBD1 matches at 8 bases. Germline V gene lookup returns CDR1 LNHDA and CDR2 SQIVND (reference sequence). This CDR3 has 14 residues. J gave up 6 bases and V 5 bases, and 9 bases lay outside the gene matches. DNA of the CDR3: TGTGCCAGTAGTTGGACAGGGCGTTACGTCGAGCAGTACTTC. Translated: CASSWTGRYVEQYF.

The V and J genes are TRBV7-8 and TRBJ1-2, with D unresolved. The CDR3 runs 15 residues. CDR1 and CDR2 from the germline V gene are SGHVS and FQNEAQ. Trimming cost V 2 bases and J 7 bases, with 17 bases left between them. CDR3 in DNA: TGTGCCAGCAGCTTATCCCGCGCCCCAGGTCTTGGCTACACCTTC. Its translation is CASSLSRAPGLGYTF.

This chain joins TRBV19 and TRBJ1-5; possibly TRBD1 for D (6 bases). The germline V gene encodes CDR1 LNHDA and CDR2 SQIVND (reference sequence). Trimming removed 6 bases from V and 6 bases from J, with 18 bases in between. The CDR3 runs 15 residues. CDR3 in DNA: TGTGCCAGTAGGCCCCTCGACAGGAAGGCTCAGCCCCAGCATTTT. This encodes CASRPLDRKAQPQHF.

The chain uses TRBV5-6 and TRBJ1-2; TRBD1 might be the D (5 bases). The V and J ends lost 5 bases and 3 bases respectively, with 11 bases between them. The CDR3 has 13 amino acids. CDR1 is SGHDT and CDR2 is YYEEEE in the germline V gene. The CDR3 bases are TGTGCCAGCAGACCGGACACTTACTATGGCTACACCTTC. Amino acid sequence: CASRPDTYYGYTF.

V usage is TRBV5-1 and J usage is TRBJ2-1, with 9 bases fitting TRBD1. The V gene end was trimmed by 5 bases and the J gene end by 8 bases; junction bases not matched to a gene: 11. Germline V lookup: CDR1 SGHRS, CDR2 YFSETQ. CDR3 length: 15 residues. This CDR3 is CASRDRDRVRDEQFF. The CDR3 region has the DNA TGCGCCAGCAGGGATAGGGACAGGGTGAGGGATGAGCAGTTCTTC.

The table lists this clone with a few counts. This chain links TRBV21-1 with TRBJ1-5. TRBV21-1 is reported as a pseudogene. There are 13 residues in the CDR3. CDR3 coding DNA: TGTGCCAGCAGCAAGTTGAGCAATCAGCCCCAGCATTTT. Translated, it gives CASSKLSNQPQHF.

The genes are TRBV5-6 and TRBJ1-4; 7 bases line up with TRBD1. This CDR3 is built from 17 residues. Germline trimming cut 1 base from V and 8 bases from J; bases unmatched to any gene: 14. Germline lookup yields CDR1 SGHDT and CDR2 YYEEEE. The CDR3, as DNA: TGTGCCAGCAGCTTGTGGTCAGGGGGGCATCTAATAGAAAAACTGTTTTTT. Translation: CASSLWSGGHLIEKLFF.

This chain joins TRBV18 and TRBJ1-5; 7 positions match TRBD1. With V trimmed by 3 bases and J by 0 bases, 8 bases remained unmatched. This CDR3 spans 17 amino acids. Germline V lookup: CDR1 KGHSH, CDR2 LQKENI. The CDR3 nucleotides are TGTGCCAGCTCACCGGGACAGCGGAGATATAGCAATCAGCCCCAGCATTTT. Protein product: CASSPGQRRYSNQPQHF. The full variable domain, its missing parts supplied by reference TRBV18 and TRBJ1-5, is NAGVMQNPRHLVRRRGQEARLRCSPMKGHSHVYWYRQLPEEGLKFMVYLQKENIIDESGMPKERFSAEFPKEGPSILRIQQVVRGDSAAYFCASSPGQRRYSNQPQHFGDGTRLSIL.

The rearrangement joins TRBV5-1 to TRBJ2-5, with D perhaps matching TRBD2 (5 bases). The ends were cut back, 0 bases at V and 5 bases at J, with 17 bases in the middle. The germline V gene encodes CDR1 SGHRS and CDR2 YFSETQ. This CDR3 comprises 16 residues. CDR3 bases: TGCGCCAGCAGCTTGGTTAGTTCGCCCCCGGGGGAGACCCAGTACTTC. Translation gives CASSLVSSPPGETQYF.

The gene calls are TRBV10-2 and TRBJ2-3, with no clear D. The germline gives CDR1 WSHSY, CDR2 SAAADI. The CDR3 totals 13 residues. The V end lost 3 bases, the J end lost 2 bases, and 6 bases lay between the germline ends. The CDR3 DNA reads TGCGCCAGCAGTGACCTCCCCACAGATACGCAGTATTTT. Protein sequence: CASSDLPTDTQYF.

The J gene is TRBJ2-5, the V gene TRBV13; maybe TRBD2 (5 bases). CDR1 and CDR2 from the germline V gene are PRHDT and FYEKMQ (reference sequence). Trimming took off 1 base at V and 4 bases at J, with 10 bases between the two ends. The length of the CDR3 is 14 residues. This CDR3 is CASSLAPGGETQYF. The CDR3 DNA reads TGTGCCAGCAGCTTAGCCCCAGGAGGAGAGACCCAGTACTTC.

The genes are TRBV10-2 and TRBJ2-1, with 9 bases fitting TRBD1. Looked up from germline, CDR1 is WSHSY and CDR2 is SAAADI. The CDR3 totals 12 residues. The V gene end was trimmed by 0 bases and the J gene end by 15 bases; junction bases not matched to a gene: 3. The CDR3 DNA reads as TGCGCCAGCAGTGAGTCTGACAGGGGGGGGTTCTTC. It encodes CASSESDRGGFF.

The J gene is TRBJ2-1, the V gene TRBV6-1; weak D call: TRBD2 (6 bases). Trimming pared 3 bases from V and 9 bases from J, leaving 15 bases between. Germline V gene lookup returns CDR1 MNHNS and CDR2 SASEGT. CDR3 length: 14 amino acids. The CDR3 protein is CASSDRTIGSEQFF. The CDR3 DNA follows: TGTGCCAGCAGTGACAGGACTATTGGGAGTGAGCAGTTCTTC.

The rearrangement links TRBV19 to TRBJ2-7, with D possibly TRBD2 on 5 matching bases. Germline V gene data show CDR1 as LNHDA and CDR2 as SQIVND (reference sequence). The CDR3 consists of 14 residues. The ends were cut back, 1 base at V and 7 bases at J, with 14 bases in the middle. The CDR3 region is CASSIVGSEKEQYF. The DNA for the CDR3 is TGTGCCAGTAGTATAGTTGGGAGTGAAAAGGAGCAGTACTTC.

This clone is a singleton in its sample. The chain uses TRBV11-1 and TRBJ2-3; the match to TRBD1 covers 10 bases. J gave up 2 bases and V 4 bases, and 12 bases lay outside the gene matches. In germline, CDR1 is SGHAT, CDR2 FQDESV (reference sequence). The CDR3 has 18 amino acids. The CDR3 DNA follows: TGTGCCAGCAGCTCGGACAGGGGGGGACCCAGACTCACAGATACGCAGTATTTT. Translated: CASSSDRGGPRLTDTQYF.

The CDR3 is CASSPHAGGANTEAFF. CDR3 nucleotides: TGTGCCAGCAGCCCTCACGCGGGAGGAGCGAACACTGAAGCTTTCTTT. The rearrangement uses TRBV7-2 and TRBJ1-1; D not resolved. The CDR3 length is 16 residues. From germline, CDR1 is SGHTA and CDR2 FQGNSA. Trimming left V 5 bases short and J 1 base short, with 17 bases between.

The chain couples TRBV30 to TRBJ1-2, with D uncertain. CDR3 length: 12 residues. V dropped 0 bases and J dropped 2 bases, with 4 bases sitting between them. Germline V gene data show CDR1 as GTSNPN and CDR2 as SVGIG (reference sequence). DNA of the CDR3: TGTGCCTGGAGTGTACAAAACTATGGCTACACCTTC. Its protein product is CAWSVQNYGYTF.

This chain joins TRBV7-9 and TRBJ2-5; maybe TRBD1 (5 bases). This CDR3 region has 14 residues. Germline V gives CDR1 SEHNR, CDR2 FQNEAQ (reference sequence). Trimming stripped 2 bases from V and 2 bases from J, with 9 bases between. The CDR3 region has the DNA TGTGCCAGCAGCTTATTTGCAGGGCAAGAGACCCAGTACTTC. It codes for CASSLFAGQETQYF.